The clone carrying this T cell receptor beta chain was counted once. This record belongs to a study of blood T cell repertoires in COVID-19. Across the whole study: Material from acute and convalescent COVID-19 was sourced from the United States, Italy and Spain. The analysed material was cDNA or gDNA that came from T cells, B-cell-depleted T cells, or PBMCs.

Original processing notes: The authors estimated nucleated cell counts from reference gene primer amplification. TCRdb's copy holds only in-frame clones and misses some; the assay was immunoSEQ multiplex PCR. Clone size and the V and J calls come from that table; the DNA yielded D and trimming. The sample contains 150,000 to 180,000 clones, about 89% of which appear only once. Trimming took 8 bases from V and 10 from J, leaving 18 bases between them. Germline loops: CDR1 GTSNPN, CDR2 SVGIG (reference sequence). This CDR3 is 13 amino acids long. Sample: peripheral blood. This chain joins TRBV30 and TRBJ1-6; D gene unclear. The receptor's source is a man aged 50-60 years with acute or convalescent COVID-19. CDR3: CAGGLTVESPLHF. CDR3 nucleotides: TGTGCCGGCGGTCTCACGGTGGAGTCACCCCTCCACTTT.